This T cell receptor (beta chain) is from a study of response to subunit inactivated influenza vaccine. Study observations and caveats: Authors proposed each seasonal influenza vaccination draws in few new T cells.

Note on this clonotype: Its antigen is unknown.

TCRdb reanalysed the RT-PCR reads using MiXCR and keeps one entry per CDR3 protein. Of fewer than 800,000 distinct CDR3 sequences listed, about a sixth are singletons. The CDR3 runs 18 residues. Germline lookup yields CDR1 SGHKS and CDR2 YYEKEE (reference sequence). V gave up 2 bases and J gave up 2 bases; unmatched junction bases: 15. This TCR derives from a man aged 50 to 59 who received an inactivated influenza vaccine. This chain joins TRBV5-5 and TRBJ2-7, with 8 bases lining up with TRBD1. The specimen comprised PBMCs from blood, sampled about 11 days after vaccination. The CDR3 DNA is TGTGCCAGCAGCTTCCACCATAGGGGACAGGTGGGAACCTACGAGCAGTACTTC. This encodes CASSFHHRGQVGTYEQYF.